These T cell receptor beta chains were read from a single sample in a study of T-cell reconstitution after alpha-beta-depleted transplantation in children. Via MiXCR, TCRdb re-called the PCR reads, giving one row per CDR3 protein. The repertoire holds around 180,000 distinct CDR3 sequences, with around 10% as singletons. The sequencing here drew on PBMCs, taken before TCRalphabeta/CD19-depleted stem cell transplant. The source of these receptors is a boy aged 2 to 9 with acute myeloid leukemia, due to receive a stem cell transplant. The conserved cysteine and the conserved F or W are not part of the CDR3 here. A clone size is listed for some rows: how often the clone was seen (once, few, many), or a class if it is expanded.

J gene: TRBJ2-1
V gene: TRBV12-3/TRBV12-4
clone size: many
CDR3 protein: ASRSTGTDEQF

J gene: TRBJ2-1
V gene: TRBV12-3/TRBV12-4
clone size: many
CDR3 protein: ASSLSGTGVNEQF

J gene: TRBJ2-1
V gene: TRBV4-2
clone size: many
CDR3 protein: ASSQDGTRNNEQF

J gene: TRBJ1-4
V gene: TRBV28
clone size: many
CDR3 protein: ASSFFGSENEKLF

J gene: TRBJ1-1
V gene: TRBV5-1
clone size: many
CDR3 protein: ASSLATENTEAF

J gene: TRBJ1-6
V gene: TRBV20-1
clone size: many
CDR3 protein: SAPPAGQGNSPLH

J gene: TRBJ1-1
V gene: TRBV7-9
clone size: many
CDR3 protein: ASSLGGGQFAEAF

J gene: TRBJ2-2
V gene: TRBV7-9
clone size: many
CDR3 protein: ASSGGGELF

J gene: TRBJ2-7
V gene: TRBV18
clone size: many
CDR3 protein: ASSLRQGYEQY

J gene: TRBJ2-3
V gene: TRBV7-6
clone size: .
CDR3 protein: ASSWSRDYLSTDTQY

J gene: TRBJ2-1
V gene: TRBV20-1
clone size: many
CDR3 protein: SATGTSPDPGYNEQF

J gene: TRBJ2-5
V gene: TRBV3-1
clone size: many
CDR3 protein: ASSQGRVQETQY

J gene: TRBJ2-3
V gene: TRBV18
clone size: .
CDR3 protein: ASSPPGRSTDTQY

J gene: TRBJ1-2
V gene: TRBV12-3/TRBV12-4
clone size: .
CDR3 protein: ASTPALWGSSYGYT

J gene: TRBJ1-1
V gene: TRBV20-1
clone size: many
CDR3 protein: SANTEAF

J gene: TRBJ2-5
V gene: TRBV5-1
clone size: many
CDR3 protein: ASHDLRGRLETQY

J gene: TRBJ2-7
V gene: TRBV6-5
clone size: many
CDR3 protein: ASSYSASGSLSYEQY

J gene: TRBJ2-3
V gene: TRBV7-7
clone size: many
CDR3 protein: ASSLLGETDTQY

J gene: TRBJ2-2
V gene: TRBV6-8
clone size: many
CDR3 protein: ASSAGTSIGELF

J gene: TRBJ1-1
V gene: TRBV27
clone size: many
CDR3 protein: ASSLGGGRTEAF

J gene: TRBJ1-5
V gene: TRBV6-1
clone size: few
CDR3 protein: ASRGQDESQPQH

J gene: TRBJ1-4
V gene: TRBV12-3/TRBV12-4
clone size: many
CDR3 protein: ASSFERADNEKLF

J gene: TRBJ2-1
V gene: TRBV4-2
clone size: many
CDR3 protein: ASSQEGSGSRSYNEQF

J gene: TRBJ1-1
V gene: TRBV20-1
clone size: many
CDR3 protein: SASPPRVVRTEAF

J gene: TRBJ1-4
V gene: TRBV7-2
clone size: many
CDR3 protein: ASSPRQGRYEKLF

J gene: TRBJ1-5
V gene: TRBV7-9
clone size: .
CDR3 protein: ASSLEVGQAQGQPQH

J gene: TRBJ2-1
V gene: TRBV6-1
clone size: many
CDR3 protein: ATRKSRWTEQF

J gene: TRBJ1-1
V gene: TRBV9
clone size: many
CDR3 protein: ASSAGAPGVRTEAF

J gene: TRBJ1-2
V gene: TRBV29-1
clone size: many
CDR3 protein: SVEFGGTFYGYT

J gene: TRBJ2-7
V gene: TRBV5-4
clone size: many
CDR3 protein: ASSPGLGVHEQY

J gene: TRBJ2-7
V gene: TRBV20-1
clone size: many
CDR3 protein: SAPGLAGYEQY